The rows below give T cell receptor beta chains drawn from one sample of a study of T cell repertoires in cytomegalovirus infection. TCRdb reprocessed the reads with MiXCR, giving one entry per CDR3 protein. The table has about 770,000 distinct CDR3 sequences, about 28% seen once; the top ten hold about 12%. Their antigens remain unidentified. Material: cultured CD8+ T cells from PBMCs, obtained from culture after CMV antigen stimulation. These receptors were collected from a human donor in good health (CMV status not recorded). Some clones in this sample may be carry-over from other donors' samples. CDR3s include the opening cysteine and the closing phenylalanine or tryptophan. D genes are given only for firm matches. Some rows mark clone size as missing; the rest say once, few, many or name a class of expanded clone.

J gene: TRBJ2-7; D gene: NA; V gene: TRBV29-1; clone size: few; CDR3 protein: CSVSGETYEQYF; CDR3 DNA: TGCAGCGTTAGTGGGGAGACCTACGAGCAGTACTTC
J gene: TRBJ1-3; D gene: TRBD1; V gene: TRBV7-2; clone size: few; CDR3 protein: CASSLGQGPGNTIYF; CDR3 DNA: TGTGCCAGCAGCTTAGGACAGGGCCCTGGAAACACCATATATTTT
J gene: TRBJ2-3; D gene: TRBD1; V gene: TRBV7-3; clone size: few; CDR3 protein: CASSLIAGGAGPDTQYF; CDR3 DNA: TGTGCCAGCAGCTTAATAGCAGGGGGCGCGGGCCCAGATACGCAGTATTTT
J gene: TRBJ2-3; D gene: NA; V gene: TRBV28; clone size: NA; CDR3 protein: CASSMSLPTDTQYF; CDR3 DNA: TGTGCCAGCAGCATGTCACTCCCTACAGATACGCAGTATTTT
J gene: TRBJ2-3; D gene: NA; V gene: TRBV27; clone size: few; CDR3 protein: CASSPLGVIGTDTQYF; CDR3 DNA: TGTGCCAGCAGTCCGCTAGGGGTGATCGGCACAGATACGCAGTATTTT
J gene: TRBJ1-5; D gene: NA; V gene: TRBV28; clone size: NA; CDR3 protein: CASSLYRPGGWNSNQPQHF; CDR3 DNA: TGTGCCAGCAGTTTATATCGCCCAGGAGGGTGGAATAGCAATCAGCCCCAGCATTTT
J gene: TRBJ2-7; D gene: NA; V gene: TRBV4-1; clone size: NA; CDR3 protein: CASSQVDNYKQYF; CDR3 DNA: TGCGCCAGCAGCCAGGTGGACAACTACAAACAGTACTTC
J gene: TRBJ2-7; D gene: NA; V gene: TRBV7-2; clone size: many; CDR3 protein: CASSSSGTSVTYEQYF; CDR3 DNA: TGTGCCAGCAGTTCCAGCGGTACTAGTGTGACCTACGAGCAGTACTTC
J gene: TRBJ2-2; D gene: TRBD2; V gene: TRBV19; clone size: NA; CDR3 protein: CASSVGLAGFTGELFF; CDR3 DNA: TGTGCCAGTAGTGTGGGACTAGCGGGGTTTACCGGGGAGCTGTTTTTT
J gene: TRBJ1-1; D gene: NA; V gene: TRBV15; clone size: NA; CDR3 protein: CATSRDSANTEAFF; CDR3 DNA: TGTGCCACCAGCAGAGATTCCGCGAACACTGAAGCTTTCTTT
J gene: TRBJ1-1; D gene: NA; V gene: TRBV5-4; clone size: many; CDR3 protein: CASSLGWTEAFF; CDR3 DNA: TGTGCCAGCAGCTTAGGGTGGACTGAAGCTTTCTTT
J gene: TRBJ2-3; D gene: NA; V gene: TRBV27; clone size: few; CDR3 protein: CASSTQAVPTDTQYF; CDR3 DNA: TGTGCCAGCAGCACACAGGCGGTACCCACAGATACGCAGTATTTT
J gene: TRBJ2-3; D gene: NA; V gene: TRBV2; clone size: few; CDR3 protein: CASTPPVGLRTDTQYF; CDR3 DNA: TGTGCCAGCACCCCCCCCGTGGGACTTCGAACAGATACGCAGTATTTT
J gene: TRBJ2-1; D gene: TRBD1; V gene: TRBV7-8; clone size: NA; CDR3 protein: CASSFRDRGYSYNEQFF; CDR3 DNA: TGTGCCAGCAGCTTCCGGGACAGGGGATACTCCTACAATGAGCAGTTCTTC
J gene: TRBJ1-2; D gene: NA; V gene: TRBV20-1; clone size: NA; CDR3 protein: CSARTEYGYTF; CDR3 DNA: TGCAGTGCTAGAACTGAGTATGGCTACACCTTC
J gene: TRBJ2-1; D gene: TRBD2; V gene: TRBV19; clone size: NA; CDR3 protein: CASSFGTSGSNEQFF; CDR3 DNA: TGTGCCAGTAGTTTCGGGACTAGCGGGAGTAATGAGCAGTTCTTC
J gene: TRBJ2-2; D gene: NA; V gene: TRBV7-6; clone size: NA; CDR3 protein: CASLDGGELFF; CDR3 DNA: TGTGCCAGCCTCGATGGCGGGGAGCTGTTTTTT
J gene: TRBJ1-2; D gene: NA; V gene: TRBV20-1; clone size: NA; CDR3 protein: CSARDTSNYGYTF; CDR3 DNA: TGCAGTGCTAGGGACACCAGTAACTATGGCTACACCTTC
J gene: TRBJ2-3; D gene: NA; V gene: TRBV7-6; clone size: many; CDR3 protein: CASSSRGGVDTQYF; CDR3 DNA: TGTGCCAGCAGCTCTCGAGGGGGGGTGGATACGCAGTATTTT
J gene: TRBJ2-3; D gene: NA; V gene: TRBV7-8; clone size: NA; CDR3 protein: CASSLMAGTPSTDTQYF; CDR3 DNA: TGTGCCAGCAGCTTAATGGCGGGGACACCCTCAACAGATACGCAGTATTTT
J gene: TRBJ2-1; D gene: TRBD2; V gene: TRBV7-8; clone size: many; CDR3 protein: CASSLGTSVYNEQFF; CDR3 DNA: TGTGCCAGCAGCTTAGGGACTAGCGTTTACAATGAGCAGTTCTTC
J gene: TRBJ2-5; D gene: TRBD1; V gene: TRBV12-3/TRBV12-4; clone size: NA; CDR3 protein: CASSGGGQGTFQETQYF; CDR3 DNA: TGTGCCAGCAGCGGGGGGGGACAGGGGACTTTCCAAGAGACCCAGTACTTC
J gene: TRBJ1-6; D gene: NA; V gene: TRBV15; clone size: few; CDR3 protein: CATSRLRGPGRGSPLHF; CDR3 DNA: TGTGCCACCAGCAGGCTTCGGGGCCCAGGGAGAGGTTCACCCCTCCACTTT
J gene: TRBJ2-3; D gene: TRBD2; V gene: TRBV6-1; clone size: NA; CDR3 protein: CASRPAGDSSTQYF; CDR3 DNA: TGTGCCAGCCGCCCAGCGGGAGATTCCAGTACGCAGTATTTT
J gene: TRBJ2-1; D gene: TRBD2; V gene: TRBV15; clone size: NA; CDR3 protein: CATSSFPMRLAGDPTNEQFF; CDR3 DNA: TGTGCCACCAGCAGCTTTCCTATGCGACTAGCGGGAGACCCCACCAATGAGCAGTTCTTC
J gene: TRBJ1-4; D gene: NA; V gene: TRBV6-6; clone size: few; CDR3 protein: CASSYSGGVEEKLFF; CDR3 DNA: TGTGCCAGCAGTTACTCGGGTGGGGTGGAAGAAAAACTGTTTTTT
J gene: TRBJ1-6; D gene: NA; V gene: TRBV25-1; clone size: many; CDR3 protein: CASSEFGRISPLHF; CDR3 DNA: TGTGCCAGCAGTGAATTCGGCAGGATCTCACCCCTCCACTTT
J gene: TRBJ2-3; D gene: NA; V gene: TRBV7-9; clone size: many; CDR3 protein: CASSLRGAGTDTQYF; CDR3 DNA: TGTGCCAGCAGCTTGAGGGGCGCAGGGACAGATACGCAGTATTTT
J gene: TRBJ1-2; D gene: TRBD1; V gene: TRBV29-1; clone size: NA; CDR3 protein: CSVWTGDLYGYTF; CDR3 DNA: TGCAGCGTTTGGACAGGCGACCTCTATGGCTACACCTTC
J gene: TRBJ2-1; D gene: NA; V gene: TRBV24-1; clone size: NA; CDR3 protein: CATSDMNTYNEQFF; CDR3 DNA: TGTGCCACCAGTGATATGAACACATACAATGAGCAGTTCTTC
J gene: TRBJ1-2; D gene: NA; V gene: TRBV29-1; clone size: NA; CDR3 protein: CSVEDGRSHYGYTF; CDR3 DNA: TGCAGCGTTGAAGATGGCAGGAGCCACTATGGCTACACCTTC
J gene: TRBJ1-1; D gene: NA; V gene: TRBV7-2; clone size: many; CDR3 protein: CASTSEVGDTEAFF; CDR3 DNA: TGTGCCAGCACCTCCGAGGTCGGTGACACTGAAGCTTTCTTT
J gene: TRBJ2-5; D gene: NA; V gene: TRBV15; clone size: once; CDR3 protein: CATSSPPPEYQETQYF; CDR3 DNA: TGTGCCACCAGCAGCCCCCCGCCAGAGTACCAAGAGACCCAGTACTTC
J gene: TRBJ1-3; D gene: NA; V gene: TRBV7-2; clone size: NA; CDR3 protein: CASSPAGSSGNTIYF; CDR3 DNA: TGTGCCAGCAGCCCCGCCGGGAGCTCTGGAAACACCATATATTTT
J gene: TRBJ2-1; D gene: TRBD2; V gene: TRBV6-1; clone size: many; CDR3 protein: CASSGGTSGINSYNEQFF; CDR3 DNA: TGTGCCAGCAGTGGCGGGACTAGCGGGATAAACTCCTACAATGAGCAGTTCTTC
J gene: TRBJ1-1; D gene: NA; V gene: TRBV7-8; clone size: NA; CDR3 protein: CASSRDLAFF; CDR3 DNA: TGTGCCAGCAGCCGGGATCTGGCTTTCTTT
J gene: TRBJ1-2; D gene: NA; V gene: TRBV20-1; clone size: few; CDR3 protein: CSARGATDNYGYTF; CDR3 DNA: TGCAGTGCTAGAGGGGCGACAGATAACTATGGCTACACCTTC
J gene: TRBJ2-1; D gene: TRBD2; V gene: TRBV27; clone size: NA; CDR3 protein: CASSRSGTSGGNEQFF; CDR3 DNA: TGTGCCAGCAGTCGATCCGGGACTAGCGGGGGGAATGAGCAGTTCTTC
J gene: TRBJ1-4; D gene: NA; V gene: TRBV5-4; clone size: NA; CDR3 protein: CATQHAGVTNEKLFF; CDR3 DNA: TGTGCCACCCAACACGCAGGGGTAACTAATGAAAAACTGTTTTTT
J gene: TRBJ2-1; D gene: TRBD2; V gene: TRBV7-8; clone size: many; CDR3 protein: CASSLVERGGPEQFF; CDR3 DNA: TGTGCCAGCAGCTTAGTCGAGCGGGGGGGCCCTGAGCAGTTCTTC
J gene: TRBJ1-4; D gene: NA; V gene: TRBV4-2; clone size: few; CDR3 protein: CASSQAHSVEEKLFF; CDR3 DNA: TGTGCCAGCAGCCAAGCACACAGCGTAGAGGAAAAACTGTTTTTT
J gene: TRBJ1-3; D gene: NA; V gene: TRBV10-3; clone size: few; CDR3 protein: CATQGGDNTIYF; CDR3 DNA: TGTGCCACCCAAGGCGGGGATAACACCATATATTTT
J gene: TRBJ2-3; D gene: TRBD1; V gene: TRBV7-6; clone size: NA; CDR3 protein: CASSLNQGATPDTQYF; CDR3 DNA: TGTGCCAGCAGCTTAAATCAGGGGGCTACCCCAGATACGCAGTATTTT
J gene: TRBJ1-2; D gene: NA; V gene: TRBV20-1; clone size: NA; CDR3 protein: CSARDSEGKGGYTF; CDR3 DNA: TGCAGTGCTAGAGATTCGGAGGGAAAAGGAGGCTACACCTTC
J gene: TRBJ2-4; D gene: NA; V gene: TRBV7-9; clone size: few; CDR3 protein: CASSGSRDTKNIQYF; CDR3 DNA: TGTGCCAGCAGCGGGAGCCGGGACACGAAAAACATTCAGTACTTC
J gene: TRBJ2-7; D gene: NA; V gene: TRBV7-2; clone size: many; CDR3 protein: CASSLGLGAYEQYF; CDR3 DNA: TGTGCCAGCAGCTTAGGACTTGGAGCCTACGAGCAGTACTTC
J gene: TRBJ2-5; D gene: NA; V gene: TRBV7-9; clone size: many; CDR3 protein: CASSLVDRRLQETQYF; CDR3 DNA: TGTGCCAGCAGCCTTGTAGACAGGAGACTACAAGAGACCCAGTACTTC
J gene: TRBJ1-1; D gene: TRBD1; V gene: TRBV27; clone size: NA; CDR3 protein: CASSLWTGGRNTEAFF; CDR3 DNA: TGTGCCAGCAGTTTGTGGACAGGGGGTCGCAACACTGAAGCTTTCTTT